The source of this T cell receptor (beta chain) is a study of regulatory T cells in long-lasting Graves disease. Background on the study: Those Graves' patients who were newly diagnosed had been on antithyroid drugs under 3 months.

Assembly of TCR beta libraries relied on iRepertoire HTBI primers together with Arm-PCR of CDR3 regions. TCRdb redid the calling of the multiplex PCR reads with MiXCR, one entry per CDR3 protein. The sample lists hundreds of thousands of distinct CDR3 sequences; 15% to 20% were seen once. This clonotype was seen at least ten times. Germline values: CDR1 LGHNT, CDR2 FRNRAP. The CDR3 totals 12 residues. V was clipped by 4 bases and J by 2 bases, with 4 bases between them. The time point denotes: newly diagnosed GD, antithyroid drugs for less than 3 months. After RNA was extracted from PBMCs, the TCR library was made from it. The same sample was also studied in work on T cells in Graves' hyperthyroidism and ophthalmopathy.

The clonotype comes from a middle-aged woman with Graves disease. The input for sequencing was peripheral blood mononuclear cells (PBMCs), taken at new diagnosis, from a patient treated with antithyroid drugs. The chain uses TRBV12-5 and TRBJ2-3; D unclear. The CDR3 DNA reads as TGTGCTAGTGGTTCTAACACAGATACGCAGTATTTT. Its translation: CASGSNTDTQYF.